The clone carrying this TCR beta chain was observed a few times. The same CDR3 is also encoded by other DNA sequences in this sample. These data belong to a study of cytomegalovirus exposure and HLA in healthy donors. Germline V gives CDR1 SGHTA, CDR2 FQGNSA. Trimming took 5 bases from V and 5 from J, leaving 6 bases between them. The CDR3 is 11 residues long. Vbeta (60) and Jbeta (13) primers were used in the PCR. Some clones are missing from TCRdb's copy, which holds only in-frame ones; the method was immunoSEQ multiplex PCR. The sample lists 95,000 to 150,000 clones; 74% were seen once. This TCR derives from a man aged 35 to 55 in good health and CMV-seropositive. The material sequenced was PBMCs. J is TRBJ2-5 and V is TRBV7-2, with no clear D. CDR3 sequence (DNA): TGTGCCAGCAGCCCCCGGGAGACCCAGTACTTC. This encodes CASSPRETQYF. Together with reference TRBV7-2 and TRBJ2-5, the CDR3 gives the full variable domain: GAGVSQSPSNKVTEKGKDVELRCDPISGHTALYWYRQSLGQGLEFLIYFQGNSAPDKSGLPSDRFSAERTGGSVSTLTIQRTQQEDSAVYLCASSPRETQYFGPGTRLLVL.